The 25 T cell receptor beta chains listed next were all sequenced from one sample in a study of T cell responses to AZD1222 COVID-19 vaccine. Profiled with immunoSEQ multiplex PCR; TCRdb holds only in-frame clones, not every one. The sample comprises about 88,000 clones, roughly 91% of which are singletons, and around 3.9% rests with the top ten. The sequences come from peripheral blood, collected on day 0 of AZD1222 vaccination. The receptors come from an adult in good health.

On this clone: The sample has other DNA sequences that encode this CDR3 too. The V gene is TRBV7-2, the J gene TRBJ2-5; the match to TRBD1 covers 8 bases. Germline trimming cut 2 bases from V and 5 bases from J; bases unmatched to any gene: 4. This CDR3 has 14 residues. Germline CDR1 is SGHTA and CDR2 is FQGNSA. The CDR3 here is CASSLNRGRETQYF. The CDR3 nucleotides are TGTGCCAGCAGCTTAAACAGGGGGAGGGAGACCCAGTACTTC.

J is TRBJ1-5 and V is TRBV2; TRBD1 matches at 7 bases. Trimming at V came to 6 bases and at J to 0 bases, leaving 11 bases not matched to a gene. Per the germline V gene, CDR1 is SNHLY and CDR2 is FYNNEI. The CDR3 is 17 residues long. The CDR3 nucleotides are TGTGCCAGCAGCCCCACAGGGGCCCGTTATAGCAATCAGCCCCAGCATTTT. Amino acids: CASSPTGARYSNQPQHF. Looking up the rest from reference TRBV2 and TRBJ1-5 gives the full variable domain: EPEVTQTPSHQVTQMGQEVILRCVPISNHLYFYWYRQILGQKVEFLVSFYNNEISEKSEIFDDQFSVERPDGSNFTLKIRSTKLEDSAMYFCASSPTGARYSNQPQHFGDGTRLSIL.

This chain joins TRBV19 and TRBJ2-5; no definite D call. Germline V gene data show CDR1 as LNHDA and CDR2 as SQIVND (reference sequence). Trimming took off 2 bases at V and 5 bases at J, with 15 bases between the two ends. The CDR3 covers 15 residues. This CDR3 reads CASSINRPSQETQYF. Written as DNA, the CDR3 is TGTGCCAGTAGTATAAACCGACCATCCCAGGAGACCCAGTACTTC. The full variable domain, with the rest looked up from reference TRBV19 and TRBJ2-5, is DGGITQSPKYLFRKEGQNVTLSCEQNLNHDAMYWYRQDPGQGLRLIYYSQIVNDFQKGDIAEGYSVSREKKESFPLTVTSAQKNPTAFYLCASSINRPSQETQYFGPGTRLLVL.

This clone was detected once. The V and J genes are TRBV7-3 and TRBJ2-5, with 11 bases fitting TRBD2. The J segment lost 5 bases and the V segment lost 5 bases, leaving 7 bases of the junction unmatched. CDR1 and CDR2 from the germline V gene are SGHTA and FQGTGA. The CDR3 covers 15 residues. The CDR3 bases are TGTGCCAGCAGCCCCCTAGCGGGGGGACGTGAGACCCAGTACTTC. Amino acids: CASSPLAGGRETQYF.

The chain has TRBV9 and TRBJ2-5; TRBD1 agrees at 8 bases. Per the germline V gene, CDR1 is SGDLS and CDR2 is YYNGEE. The junction had 2 bases not matched to a gene; V was cut back by 0 bases and J by 4 bases. The CDR3 is 14 amino acids. CDR3 amino acids: CASSVGQGLETQYF. In DNA, the CDR3 is TGTGCCAGCAGCGTAGGACAGGGGTTAGAGACCCAGTACTTC.

The chain couples TRBV19 to TRBJ1-4, with D perhaps matching TRBD1 (5 bases). CDR3 length equals 14 residues. The V gene's germline CDR1 is LNHDA and CDR2 SQIVND (reference sequence). V dropped 3 bases and J dropped 8 bases, with 13 bases sitting between them. The CDR3 is CASSMGTGGEKLFF. The DNA of the CDR3 is TGTGCCAGTAGTATGGGTACCGGGGGAGAAAAACTGTTTTTT.

The table lists this clone with a few counts. This sample also contains other DNA sequences that code for the same CDR3. The CDR3 loop is CATSPGQGLMNTEAFF. CDR3 DNA sequence: TGTGCCACCAGCCCTGGACAGGGGCTTATGAACACTGAAGCTTTCTTT. V is TRBV15 and J is TRBJ1-1; TRBD1 aligns across 9 bases. The V segment lost 5 bases and the J segment 0 bases; nucleotides outside the gene matches: 7. From germline, CDR1 is LNHNV and CDR2 YYDKDF (reference sequence). The CDR3 is made up of 16 amino acids.

The genes are TRBV2 and TRBJ2-3; D is possibly TRBD2 (6 bases). This CDR3 spans 13 amino acids. Trimming left V 1 base short and J 5 bases short, with 7 bases between. Germline CDR1 is SNHLY and CDR2 is FYNNEI. CDR3 sequence: CASSEGLGDTQYF. CDR3 sequence (DNA): TGTGCCAGCAGTGAAGGACTAGGAGATACGCAGTATTTT.

This sequence joins TRBV19 and TRBJ2-2; perhaps TRBD1 as D (6 bases). Germline V lookup: CDR1 LNHDA, CDR2 SQIVND (reference sequence). CDR3 size: 16 residues. The V end lost 6 bases, the J end lost 6 bases, and 20 bases lay between the germline ends. CDR3 bases: TGTGCCAGTAGCCCCCAGGGGTGGGGTCTGGCCGGGGAGCTGTTTTTT. It specifies CASSPQGWGLAGELFF.

The chain combines TRBV23-1 with TRBJ1-1; D is uncertain. TRBV23-1 is an ORF, and what it does is uncertain. This CDR3 has 12 amino acids. V was pared by 6 bases and J by 3 bases, with 8 bases between. CDR3: CASRPTHTEAFF. The CDR3 nucleotides read TGCGCCAGCAGACCAACCCACACTGAAGCTTTCTTT.

The chain joins TRBV7-8 to TRBJ1-1; D gene ambiguous. CDR3 length equals 13 residues. Germline CDR1 reads SGHVS; CDR2 reads FQNEAQ. Trimming removed 1 base from V and 1 base from J, with 4 bases in between. The chain's CDR3 is CASSLDRNTEAFF. The CDR3 DNA sequence: TGTGCCAGCAGCTTAGACAGGAACACTGAAGCTTTCTTT.

Only one count was recorded for this clone. This sequence joins TRBV5-1 and TRBJ2-3; D remains unclear. The CDR3 covers 16 residues. Germline V lookup: CDR1 SGHRS, CDR2 YFSETQ. V was cut by 0 bases and J by 2 bases, with 13 bases left in between. CDR3 coding DNA: TGCGCCAGCAGCTTGGGGGCGGTGGCTTCCACAGATACGCAGTATTTT. This translates into CASSLGAVASTDTQYF.

V usage is TRBV6-2 or TRBV6-3 and J usage is TRBJ1-5; a possible D gene is TRBD1 (5 bases). Trimming cost V 5 bases and J 0 bases, with 11 bases left between them. The CDR3 has 15 amino acids. Per the germline V gene, CDR1 is MNHEY and CDR2 is SVGEGT. The CDR3 DNA reads as TGTGCCAGCAGTGGGACTCCTGATAGCAATCAGCCCCAGCATTTT. Its protein is CASSGTPDSNQPQHF.

The chain has TRBV27 and TRBJ1-2; no reliable D call. CDR3 length: 13 amino acids. Germline V gene lookup returns CDR1 MNHEY and CDR2 SMNVEV (reference sequence). V gave up 6 bases and J gave up 5 bases, with 13 bases separating them. CDR3: CASSYGRFYGYTF. DNA of the CDR3: TGTGCCAGCAGCTACGGGCGCTTTTATGGCTACACCTTC.

The chain employs TRBV7-2 and TRBJ1-1; weak D call: TRBD1 (6 bases). With 5 bases removed from V and 7 bases from J, the gap between germline ends came to 17 bases. The CDR3 covers 14 residues. Per the germline V gene, CDR1 is SGHTA and CDR2 is FQGNSA. CDR3 sequence reads: CASSPRRQGNEAFF. The DNA of the CDR3 is TGTGCCAGCAGCCCTCGTAGGCAGGGGAATGAAGCTTTCTTT.

This clone is a singleton in its sample. The gene calls are TRBV11-2 and TRBJ2-7; 8 nucleotides match TRBD1. From germline, CDR1 is SGHAT and CDR2 FQNNGV. Trimming removed 0 bases from V and 4 bases from J; junction bases left unmatched: 5. This CDR3 is 15 amino acids long. The CDR3 sequence is CASSLDPRTGYEQYF. The CDR3 DNA follows: TGTGCCAGCAGCTTAGACCCTAGGACAGGGTACGAGCAGTACTTC.

The chain recombines TRBV27 with TRBJ2-5; D assignment may be TRBD1 or TRBD2 (5 bases each). This CDR3 is 14 amino acids long. V lost 7 bases to trimming and J lost 1 base, with 13 bases between them. Germline CDR1 is MNHEY and CDR2 is SMNVEV (reference sequence). The CDR3 bases are TGTGCCAGCAAACGGGGACGCGTCCAAGAGACCCAGTACTTC. Amino acid sequence: CASKRGRVQETQYF.

This clone was detected a few times. This chain uses TRBV4-3 with TRBJ1-6; 11 bases align to TRBD1. CDR1 and CDR2 from the germline V gene are LGHNA and YSLEER. The CDR3 extends over 15 amino acids. Losses at the gene ends were 6 bases for V and 7 bases for J; bases not matched to a gene: 5. CDR3 sequence reads: CASRNGQGANSPLHF. The CDR3 DNA is TGCGCCAGCAGAAACGGACAGGGGGCGAATTCACCCCTCCACTTT.

The V call is TRBV7-9, the J call TRBJ2-7; the match to TRBD1 covers 7 bases. The CDR3 loop spans 13 amino acids. In germline, CDR1 is SEHNR, CDR2 FQNEAQ (reference sequence). V was clipped by 3 bases and J by 3 bases; unmatched bases: 2. This CDR3 is CASSFDRDYEQYF. The DNA of the CDR3 is TGTGCCAGCAGCTTTGACAGGGACTACGAGCAGTACTTC.

The rearrangement joins TRBV6-4 to TRBJ1-1; D remains ambiguous. Germline V CDR1 and CDR2: MRHNA, SNTAGT. V shed 2 bases and J shed 9 bases, with 16 bases lying between them. This CDR3 is built from 14 residues. Written as DNA, the CDR3 is TGTGCCAGCAGTGACAGTCCGGACCCCAGCAAAGCTTTCTTT. Amino acid sequence: CASSDSPDPSKAFF.

V usage is TRBV7-2 and J usage is TRBJ1-1; D is uncertain. The CDR3 runs 16 residues. Germline V gene sequence: CDR1 SGHTA, CDR2 FQGNSA. Trimming pared 1 base from V and 5 bases from J, leaving 17 bases between. CDR3 sequence (DNA): TGTGCCAGCAGCTTAGAAAGTGAGCTACTAAAGACTGAAGCTTTCTTT. Amino acids: CASSLESELLKTEAFF.

This chain connects TRBV11-2 to TRBJ1-2; D unclear. Germline CDR1 and CDR2: SGHAT and FQNNGV. Trimming left V 0 bases short and J 4 bases short, with 12 bases between. This CDR3 region has 15 residues. CDR3 residues: CASSLDPMEFYGYTF. CDR3 DNA sequence: TGTGCCAGCAGCTTAGATCCAATGGAGTTCTATGGCTACACCTTC. Full variable domain (outside the CDR3, taken from reference TRBV11-2 and TRBJ1-2): EAGVAQSPRYKIIEKRQSVAFWCNPISGHATLYWYQQILGQGPKLLIQFQNNGVVDDSQLPKDRFSAERLKGVDSTLKIQPAKLEDSAVYLCASSLDPMEFYGYTFGSGTRLTVV.

This chain uses TRBV5-1 with TRBJ2-2; 9 bases agree with TRBD2. V shed 5 bases, J shed 4 bases, and the junction held 6 bases outside the gene matches. This CDR3 is built from 15 residues. From germline, CDR1 is SGHRS and CDR2 YFSETQ. The CDR3 sequence is CASSQVAGVTGELFF. The CDR3 DNA follows: TGCGCCAGCAGTCAAGTAGCGGGGGTCACCGGGGAGCTGTTTTTT. The full variable domain, with the rest looked up from reference TRBV5-1 and TRBJ2-2, is KAGVTQTPRYLIKTRGQQVTLSCSPISGHRSVSWYQQTPGQGLQFLFEYFSETQRNKGNFPGRFSGRQFSNSRSEMNVSTLELGDSALYLCASSQVAGVTGELFFGEGSRLTVL.

The J gene is TRBJ2-3, the V gene TRBV11-1, with D tentatively TRBD2 (6 bases). Germline CDR1 reads SGHAT; CDR2 reads FQDESV (reference sequence). Between the trimmed V and J ends, which lost 1 base and 4 bases, there was a span of 12 bases. This CDR3 spans 15 amino acids. DNA for the CDR3: TGTGCCAGCAGCTTAGATGGCGGGGTCGCAGATACGCAGTATTTT. Translation gives CASSLDGGVADTQYF.

This clone appeared once. The V call is TRBV28, the J call TRBJ1-5; D gene uncertain. Trimming left V 8 bases short and J 11 bases short, with 13 bases between. The CDR3 is 11 residues long. CDR1 and CDR2 (germline): MDHEN, SYDVKM. The CDR3 region is CASRAERAQHF. The DNA of the CDR3 is TGTGCCAGCCGGGCGGAAAGGGCCCAGCATTTT.